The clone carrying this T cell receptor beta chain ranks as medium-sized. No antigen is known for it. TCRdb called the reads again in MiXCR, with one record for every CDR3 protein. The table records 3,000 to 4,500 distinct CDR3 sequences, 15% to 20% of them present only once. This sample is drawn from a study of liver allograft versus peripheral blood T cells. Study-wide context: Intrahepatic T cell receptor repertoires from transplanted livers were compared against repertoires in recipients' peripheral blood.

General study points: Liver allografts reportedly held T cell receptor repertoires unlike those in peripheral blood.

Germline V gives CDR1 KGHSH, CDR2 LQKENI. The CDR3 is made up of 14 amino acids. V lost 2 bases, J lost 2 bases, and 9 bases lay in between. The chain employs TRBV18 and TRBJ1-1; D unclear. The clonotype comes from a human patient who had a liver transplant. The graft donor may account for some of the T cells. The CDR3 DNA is TGTGCCAGCTCACCAAAGGATACCAACACTGAAGCTTTCTTT. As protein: CASSPKDTNTEAFF.